This TCR beta chain was observed in a study of beta chain features in type 1 diabetes. Study-level background: The number of sorted cells examined across all samples was 107,917,701. Overall study results and limits: A pattern of fewer insertions and more deletions at VDJ junctions was seen in type 1 diabetes patients.

This clone has only a few counts. Its specificity is not known. Sorted populations all exceeded 95% purity. Investigators reverse transcribed all isolated RNA, so they sequenced expressed TCRB transcripts. Produced via immunoSEQ multiplex PCR; TCRdb's table is partial and in-frame only. The sample includes over 100,000 clones, almost 40% of them seen just once. Material for sequencing was stem cell memory CD4+ T cells from blood. The TCR sequence derives from a woman under 30 in good health.

The CDR3 here is CASRQTSGRGEQYF. DNA for the CDR3: TGTGCCAGCAGACAGACTAGCGGGAGGGGCGAGCAGTACTTC. The chain has TRBV7-9 and TRBJ2-7; 14 nucleotides match TRBD2. The V gene end was trimmed by 6 bases and the J gene end by 6 bases; junction bases not matched to a gene: 4. CDR3 length: 14 residues. The germline V gene encodes CDR1 SEHNR and CDR2 FQNEAQ (reference sequence).